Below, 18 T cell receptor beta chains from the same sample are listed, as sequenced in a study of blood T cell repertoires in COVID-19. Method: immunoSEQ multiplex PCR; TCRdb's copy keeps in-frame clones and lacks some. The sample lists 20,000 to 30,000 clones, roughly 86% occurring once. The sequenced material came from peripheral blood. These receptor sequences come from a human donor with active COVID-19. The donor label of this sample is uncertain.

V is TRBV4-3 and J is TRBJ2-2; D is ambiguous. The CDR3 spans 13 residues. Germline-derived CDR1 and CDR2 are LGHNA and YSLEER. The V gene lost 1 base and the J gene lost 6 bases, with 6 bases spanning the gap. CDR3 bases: TGCGCCAGCAGCCAAGTCGCGTCCGGGGAGCTGTTTTTT. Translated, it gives CASSQVASGELFF.

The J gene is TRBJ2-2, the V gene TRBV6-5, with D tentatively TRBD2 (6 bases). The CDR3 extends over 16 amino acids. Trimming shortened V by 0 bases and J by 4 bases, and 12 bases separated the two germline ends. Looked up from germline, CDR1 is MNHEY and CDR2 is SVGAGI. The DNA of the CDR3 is TGTGCCAGCAGTTACTCAGGAGGGGCCGGCACCGGGGAGCTGTTTTTT. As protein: CASSYSGGAGTGELFF.

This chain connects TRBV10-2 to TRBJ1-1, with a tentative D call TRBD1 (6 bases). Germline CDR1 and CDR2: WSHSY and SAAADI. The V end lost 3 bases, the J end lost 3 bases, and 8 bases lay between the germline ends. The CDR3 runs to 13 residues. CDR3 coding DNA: TGCGCCAGCAGTGAAGGGGGTTACACTGAAGCTTTCTTT. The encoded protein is CASSEGGYTEAFF.

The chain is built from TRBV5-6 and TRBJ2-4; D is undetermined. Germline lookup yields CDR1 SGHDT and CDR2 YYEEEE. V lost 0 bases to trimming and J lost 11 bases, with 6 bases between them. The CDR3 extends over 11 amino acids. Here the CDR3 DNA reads TGTGCCAGCAGCTTGGGTGCAGTTCAGTACTTC. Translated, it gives CASSLGAVQYF.

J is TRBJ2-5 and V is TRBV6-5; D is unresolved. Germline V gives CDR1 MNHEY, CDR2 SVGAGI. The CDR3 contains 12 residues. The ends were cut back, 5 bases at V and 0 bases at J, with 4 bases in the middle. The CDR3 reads CASSQYQETQYF. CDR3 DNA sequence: TGTGCCAGCAGTCAGTACCAAGAGACCCAGTACTTC.

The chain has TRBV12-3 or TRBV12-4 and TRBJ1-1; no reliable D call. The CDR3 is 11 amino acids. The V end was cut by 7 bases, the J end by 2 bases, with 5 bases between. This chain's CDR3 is CASTSNTEAFF. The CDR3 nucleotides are TGTGCCAGCACCTCTAACACTGAAGCTTTCTTT.

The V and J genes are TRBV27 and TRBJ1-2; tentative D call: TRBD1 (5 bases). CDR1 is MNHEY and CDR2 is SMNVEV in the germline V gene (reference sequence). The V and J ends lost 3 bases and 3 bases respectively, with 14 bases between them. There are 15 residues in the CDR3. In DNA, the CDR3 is TGTGCCAGCAGTTTCCGACAAGGGGAATACTATGGCTACACCTTC. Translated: CASSFRQGEYYGYTF.

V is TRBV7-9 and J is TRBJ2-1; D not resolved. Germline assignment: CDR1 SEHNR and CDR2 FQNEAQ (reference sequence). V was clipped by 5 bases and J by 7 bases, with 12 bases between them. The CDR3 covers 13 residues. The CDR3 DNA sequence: TGTGCCAGCAGCCCCGTCGCGTGGAATGAGCAGTTCTTC. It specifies CASSPVAWNEQFF.

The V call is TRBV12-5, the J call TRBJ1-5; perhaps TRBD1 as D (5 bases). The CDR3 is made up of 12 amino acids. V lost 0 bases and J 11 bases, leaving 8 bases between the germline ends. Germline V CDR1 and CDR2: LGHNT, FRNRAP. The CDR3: CASGLVGGAQHF. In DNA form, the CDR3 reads TGTGCTAGTGGTTTGGTTGGGGGGGCCCAGCATTTT. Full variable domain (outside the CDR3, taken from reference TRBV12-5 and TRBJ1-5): DARVTQTPRHKVTEMGQEVTMRCQPILGHNTVFWYRQTMMQGLELLAYFRNRAPLDDSGMPKDRFSAEMPDATLATLKIQPSEPRDSAVYFCASGLVGGAQHFGDGTRLSIL.

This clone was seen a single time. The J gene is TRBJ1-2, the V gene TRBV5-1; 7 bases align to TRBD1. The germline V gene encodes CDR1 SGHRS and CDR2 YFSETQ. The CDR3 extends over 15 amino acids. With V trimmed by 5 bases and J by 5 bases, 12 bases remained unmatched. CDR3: CASRPGQANAYGYTF. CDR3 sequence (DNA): TGCGCCAGCAGACCTGGACAGGCAAATGCGTATGGCTACACCTTC.

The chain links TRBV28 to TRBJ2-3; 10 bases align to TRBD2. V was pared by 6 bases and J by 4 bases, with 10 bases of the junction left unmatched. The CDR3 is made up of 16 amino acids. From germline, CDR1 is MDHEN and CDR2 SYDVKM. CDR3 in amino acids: CASRGNSGRLPDTQYF. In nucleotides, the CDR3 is TGTGCCAGCAGGGGGAATAGCGGGAGGTTACCAGATACGCAGTATTTT.

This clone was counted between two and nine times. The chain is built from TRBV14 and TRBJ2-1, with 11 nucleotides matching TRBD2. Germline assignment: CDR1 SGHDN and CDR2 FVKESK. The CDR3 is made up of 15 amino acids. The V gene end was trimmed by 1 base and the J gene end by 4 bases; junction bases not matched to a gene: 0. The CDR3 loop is CASSQGLAGYNEQFF. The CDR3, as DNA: TGTGCCAGCAGCCAAGGACTAGCGGGATACAATGAGCAGTTCTTC.

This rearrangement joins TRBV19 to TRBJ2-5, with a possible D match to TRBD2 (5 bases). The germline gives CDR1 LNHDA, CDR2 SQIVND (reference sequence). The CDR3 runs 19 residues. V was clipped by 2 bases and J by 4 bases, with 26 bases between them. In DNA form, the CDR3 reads TGTGCCAGTAGTATAAATGGATTCCCGGGCCTCGGGGTCAGAGAGACCCAGTACTTC. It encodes CASSINGFPGLGVRETQYF.

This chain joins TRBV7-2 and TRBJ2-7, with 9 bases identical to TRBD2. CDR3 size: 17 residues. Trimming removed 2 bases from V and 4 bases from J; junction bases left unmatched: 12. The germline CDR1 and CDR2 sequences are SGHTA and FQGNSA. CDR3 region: CASSLTIRGSGSYEQYF. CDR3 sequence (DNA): TGTGCCAGCAGCTTAACGATCCGGGGTAGCGGGAGTTACGAGCAGTACTTC. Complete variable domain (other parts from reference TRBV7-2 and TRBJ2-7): GAGVSQSPSNKVTEKGKDVELRCDPISGHTALYWYRQSLGQGLEFLIYFQGNSAPDKSGLPSDRFSAERTGGSVSTLTIQRTQQEDSAVYLCASSLTIRGSGSYEQYFGPGTRLTVT.

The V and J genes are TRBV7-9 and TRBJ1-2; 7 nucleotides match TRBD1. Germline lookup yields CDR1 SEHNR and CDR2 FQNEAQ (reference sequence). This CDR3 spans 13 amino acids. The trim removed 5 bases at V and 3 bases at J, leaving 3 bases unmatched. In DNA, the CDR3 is TGTGCCAGCAGCGAAACAGGGGACTATGGCTACACCTTC. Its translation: CASSETGDYGYTF.

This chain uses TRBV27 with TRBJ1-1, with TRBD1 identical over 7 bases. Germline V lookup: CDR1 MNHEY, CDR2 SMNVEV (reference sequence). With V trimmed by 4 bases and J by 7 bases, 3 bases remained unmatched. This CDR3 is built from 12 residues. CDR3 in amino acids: CASSSGTDEAFF. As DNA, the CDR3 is TGTGCCAGCAGTTCCGGGACAGATGAAGCTTTCTTT.

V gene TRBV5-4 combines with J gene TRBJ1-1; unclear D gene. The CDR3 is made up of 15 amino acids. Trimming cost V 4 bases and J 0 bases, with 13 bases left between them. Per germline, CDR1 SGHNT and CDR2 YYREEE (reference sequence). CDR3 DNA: TGTGCCAGCAGCCTTAAACAGACCCTGAACACTGAAGCTTTCTTT. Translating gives CASSLKQTLNTEAFF.

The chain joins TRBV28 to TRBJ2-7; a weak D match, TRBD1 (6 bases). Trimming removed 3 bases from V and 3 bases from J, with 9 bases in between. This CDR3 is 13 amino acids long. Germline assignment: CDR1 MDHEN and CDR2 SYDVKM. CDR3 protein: CASSLGQVYEQYF. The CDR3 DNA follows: TGTGCCAGCAGTTTGGGACAAGTCTACGAGCAGTACTTC.